These 5 T cell receptor beta chains originate from one sample sequenced in a study of blood T cell repertoires in COVID-19. Method: immunoSEQ multiplex PCR; TCRdb's copy keeps in-frame clones and lacks some. The repertoire includes 150,000 to 200,000 clones, around 85% of them detected once, and over 7.5% sits in the top ten. Material for sequencing was peripheral blood. All receptors come from a man aged 45-65 years with active or convalescent COVID-19.

J is TRBJ2-7 and V is TRBV5-1; 10 nucleotides match TRBD1. The CDR3 sequence is 14 residues long. Germline V gives CDR1 SGHRS, CDR2 YFSETQ. Trimming cost V 7 bases and J 1 base; bases outside gene matches: 5. In DNA form, the CDR3 reads TGCGCCAGCCGGACAGGGGGAACATCCTACGAGCAGTACTTC. Amino acids: CASRTGGTSYEQYF.

The rearrangement links TRBV7-9 to TRBJ1-2; 8 bases are a match to TRBD1. CDR1 and CDR2 (germline): SEHNR, FQNEAQ (reference sequence). The CDR3 spans 16 residues. The V segment lost 5 bases and the J segment 3 bases; nucleotides outside the gene matches: 11. CDR3 loop: CASSTESGQGYYGYTF. As DNA, the CDR3 is TGTGCCAGCAGCACCGAATCCGGACAGGGCTACTATGGCTACACCTTC.

This chain uses TRBV18 with TRBJ1-2, with TRBD1 matching over 9 bases. V trimming: 2 bases; J trimming: 8 bases; junction bases outside the gene matches: 9. The V gene's germline CDR1 is KGHSH and CDR2 LQKENI. The CDR3 consists of 15 residues. The CDR3 region is CASSPEEGQGGGYTF. In DNA form, the CDR3 reads TGTGCCAGCTCACCAGAAGAGGGACAGGGTGGCGGCTACACCTTC.

This clone was observed a few times. This rearrangement joins TRBV7-3 to TRBJ1-2; 7 nucleotides agree with TRBD1. Unmatched junction bases numbered 2, after V lost 4 bases and J lost 0 bases. The CDR3 contains 14 residues. Germline CDR1 SGHTA, CDR2 FQGTGA. This chain's CDR3 is CASSSGQANYGYTF. The CDR3 coding sequence is TGTGCCAGCAGCTCTGGACAGGCTAACTATGGCTACACCTTC.

J is TRBJ2-7 and V is TRBV14; D is unresolved. The CDR3 is 15 amino acids. The V gene lost 2 bases and the J gene lost 3 bases, with 14 bases spanning the gap. The germline gives CDR1 SGHDN, CDR2 FVKESK. CDR3 amino acids: CASSQIGSSRYEQYF. In nucleotides, the CDR3 is TGTGCCAGCAGCCAAATCGGGTCATCTCGCTACGAGCAGTACTTC. Full variable domain (rest looked up from reference TRBV14 and TRBJ2-7): EAGVTQFPSHSVIEKGQTVTLRCDPISGHDNLYWYRRVMGKEIKFLLHFVKESKQDESGMPNNRFLAERTGGTYSTLKVQPAELEDSGVYFCASSQIGSSRYEQYFGPGTRLTVT.